The TCR beta chain under discussion was sequenced for a study of molecular identifiers for immune sequencing clone quantification. Study-wide background: In replicates, RNA taken from approximately 20,000 or 100,000 naive CD8 cells was divided five ways, and four portions underwent sequencing.

V was clipped by 2 bases and J by 7 bases; unmatched bases: 3. Germline V gene lookup returns CDR1 SNHLY and CDR2 FYNNEI. The CDR3 totals 14 residues. With listed TCR primers and previously described methods, bulk TCR libraries were prepared. TCRdb used MiXCR to reprocess the PCR reads, holding one entry per CDR3 protein. The table includes over 550,000 distinct CDR3 sequences, over 25% detected once. From around 18,000 to 910,000 sorted cells, naive CD8 libraries were generated with 10%, 30% or 50% RNA. The authors sorted naive CD8 T cells as CD8+CD4-CCR7+CD45RA+. This clonotype occurred a few times. The receptor comes from a human donor in good health. Some libraries in this study had Jurkat cell RNA spiked in. This chain links TRBV2 with TRBJ1-5; 9 bases agree with TRBD1. The sequenced sample was naive CD8+ T cells from blood, with Jurkat cell RNA spiked in. Subset given: FACS-sorted CD8+CD4-CCR7+CD45RA+ naive T cells. CDR3 bases: TGTGCCAGCAGTGAACGACAGGGGGGACAGCCCCAGCATTTT. This encodes CASSERQGGQPQHF.